Shown below are 13 T cell receptor beta chains from a single sample sequenced in a study of cytomegalovirus exposure and HLA in healthy donors. With 60 Vbeta and 13 Jbeta primers, the PCR was carried out. Sequenced by immunoSEQ multiplex PCR; TCRdb stores in-frame clones only, minus some. The sample consists of 150,000 to 200,000 clones, approximately 83% of them appearing once. What was sequenced was PBMCs. Receptor source: a boy between 2 and 15 years old in good health and CMV-seronegative.

The table lists this clone with a few counts. The chain uses TRBV13 and TRBJ2-5, with 8 positions matching TRBD2. The CDR3 has 15 amino acids. Germline CDR1 and CDR2: PRHDT and FYEKMQ (reference sequence). With 4 bases clipped from V and 5 bases from J, the junction kept 9 bases outside the gene matches. The CDR3 is CASSSAGLGMETQYF. The DNA of the CDR3 is TGTGCCAGCAGCTCAGCGGGACTAGGCATGGAGACCCAGTACTTC.

This clone was detected only a few times. The chain has TRBV4-1 and TRBJ1-2; TRBD1 aligns across 7 bases. The CDR3 is 15 residues long. Germline V CDR1 and CDR2: MGHRA, YSYEKL. V was pared by 2 bases and J by 5 bases, with 8 bases of the junction left unmatched. CDR3 region: CASSQISKQGYGYTF. CDR3 DNA sequence: TGCGCCAGCAGCCAAATATCGAAACAGGGGTATGGCTACACCTTC.

The chain uses TRBV7-2 and TRBJ2-2; 8 nucleotides align to TRBD1. The CDR3 loop spans 15 amino acids. Germline trimming cut 6 bases from V and 4 bases from J; bases unmatched to any gene: 7. The germline gives CDR1 SGHTA, CDR2 FQGNSA. The CDR3 bases are TGTGCCAGCAGTCGACAGGGGTGGAGCACCGGGGAGCTGTTTTTT. It codes for CASSRQGWSTGELFF.

The chain has TRBV15 and TRBJ2-7; perhaps TRBD2 as D (6 bases). CDR3 length: 14 amino acids. In germline, CDR1 is LNHNV, CDR2 YYDKDF (reference sequence). The V end was cut by 0 bases, the J end by 7 bases, with 13 bases between. CDR3 amino acids: CATSRDPGGWEQYV. As DNA, the CDR3 is TGTGCCACCAGCAGAGATCCCGGAGGGTGGGAGCAGTACGTC.

The V and J genes are TRBV5-6 and TRBJ1-6, with D possibly matching TRBD1 (5 bases). The CDR3 is made up of 17 amino acids. Germline V CDR1 and CDR2: SGHDT, YYEEEE. Trimming left V 0 bases short and J 0 bases short, with 10 bases between. The CDR3 region has the DNA TGTGCCAGCAGCTTGGTGGAGGGGAGCTCCTATAATTCACCCCTCCACTTT. Its translation: CASSLVEGSSYNSPLHF.

This clone is a singleton in its sample. The rearrangement uses TRBV10-3 and TRBJ1-1; TRBD1 matches 7 bases. Germline values: CDR1 ENHRY, CDR2 SYGVKD. The CDR3 covers 15 residues. V lost 6 bases and J lost 3; bases outside the gene matches: 10. The CDR3 coding sequence is TGTGCCATCAGCCCGCAGGGGGTGGTGGACACTGAAGCTTTCTTT. As protein: CAISPQGVVDTEAFF.

V gene TRBV9 combines with J gene TRBJ2-5, with TRBD2 matching over 10 bases. Germline V lookup: CDR1 SGDLS, CDR2 YYNGEE. There are 15 residues in the CDR3. V gave up 0 bases and J gave up 4 bases; unmatched junction bases: 3. Here the CDR3 DNA reads TGTGCCAGCAGCGTAGACAGCGGGGGGGCAGAGACCCAGTACTTC. This sequence encodes CASSVDSGGAETQYF.

The chain couples TRBV7-2 to TRBJ2-2, with unresolved D. V dropped 6 bases and J dropped 5 bases, with 7 bases sitting between them. Per germline, CDR1 SGHTA and CDR2 FQGNSA. CDR3 length: 12 amino acids. The CDR3 sequence is CASSPLTGELFF. CDR3 bases: TGTGCCAGCAGTCCCCTAACCGGGGAGCTGTTTTTT.

Concerning this clone: Different DNA sequences within this sample yield the same CDR3. The chain is built from TRBV6-5 and TRBJ1-4; tentatively, D is TRBD1 (5 bases). The CDR3 extends over 13 amino acids. V was clipped by 2 bases and J by 8 bases, with 9 bases between them. Germline loops: CDR1 MNHEY, CDR2 SVGAGI. In DNA form, the CDR3 reads TGTGCCAGCAGTTACAGGGGAGGAGAAAAACTGTTTTTT. Translating gives CASSYRGGEKLFF.

This clone was observed once. The V and J genes are TRBV30 and TRBJ1-4; maybe TRBD1 (5 bases). V shed 3 bases and J shed 5 bases, with 16 bases lying between them. Looked up from germline, CDR1 is GTSNPN and CDR2 is SVGIG (reference sequence). The CDR3 has 15 residues. The CDR3 protein is CAWSLGTSGNEKLFF. Written as DNA, the CDR3 is TGTGCCTGGAGCCTAGGGACTTCCGGAAATGAAAAACTGTTTTTT.

The chain combines TRBV5-6 with TRBJ2-7; D not resolved. Germline V gene data show CDR1 as SGHDT and CDR2 as YYEEEE. The CDR3 has 12 residues. V shed 4 bases and J shed 4 bases, with 9 bases lying between them. This CDR3 is CASSIGSYEQYF. CDR3 bases: TGTGCCAGCAGCATTGGTAGTTACGAGCAGTACTTC.

V is TRBV4-3 and J is TRBJ2-1, with TRBD2 matching over 8 bases. The CDR3 sequence is 16 residues long. From germline, CDR1 is LGHNA and CDR2 YSLEER. The V and J ends lost 3 bases and 6 bases, in that order; junction bases with no gene match: 10. CDR3 in amino acids: CASSHQTSALSNEQFF. For the CDR3, the DNA is TGCGCCAGCAGCCACCAGACTAGCGCCTTGAGCAATGAGCAGTTCTTC.

This clone turned up a few times. This chain connects TRBV7-2 to TRBJ2-2; D not resolved. The V end was cut by 0 bases, the J end by 5 bases, with 10 bases between. The CDR3 consists of 15 residues. Germline CDR1 is SGHTA and CDR2 is FQGNSA. The CDR3 region is CASSLALVSTGELFF. In nucleotides, the CDR3 is TGTGCCAGCAGCTTAGCGTTAGTTAGTACCGGGGAGCTGTTTTTT.